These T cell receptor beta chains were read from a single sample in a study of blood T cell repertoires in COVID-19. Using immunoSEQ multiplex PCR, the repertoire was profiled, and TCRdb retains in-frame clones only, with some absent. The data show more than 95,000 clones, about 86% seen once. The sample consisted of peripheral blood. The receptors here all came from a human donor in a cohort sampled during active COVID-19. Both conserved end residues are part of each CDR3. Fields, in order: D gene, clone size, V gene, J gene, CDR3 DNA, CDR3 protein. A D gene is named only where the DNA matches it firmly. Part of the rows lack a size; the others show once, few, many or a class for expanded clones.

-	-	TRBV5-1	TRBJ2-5	TGCGCCAGCACCCGACTTTTGCAACAAGAGACCCAGTACTTC	CASTRLLQQETQYF
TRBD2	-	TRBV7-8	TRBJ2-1	TGTGCCAGCAGCTCATGGACTAGCGGGAGGGTTGGGAGTGAGCAGTTCTTC	CASSSWTSGRVGSEQFF
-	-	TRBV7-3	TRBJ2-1	TGTGCCAGCAGCTCGGTACCCGGACAGTACAATGAGCAGTTCTTC	CASSSVPGQYNEQFF
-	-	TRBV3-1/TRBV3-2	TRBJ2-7	TGTGCCAGCAGCCAAGTTAGCGTCTCCTACGAGCAGTACTTC	CASSQVSVSYEQYF
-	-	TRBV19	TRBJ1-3	TGTGCCACCCGAACGGCCGGGGCTGGAAACACCATATATTTT	CATRTAGAGNTIYF
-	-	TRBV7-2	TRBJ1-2	TGTGCCAGCAGCTTTCCAGGGAAGAGGGGCTACACCTTC	CASSFPGKRGYTF
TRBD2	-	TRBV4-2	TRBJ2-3	TGTGCCTCCACCGGGGGGGCAGATACGCAGTATTTT	CASTGGADTQYF
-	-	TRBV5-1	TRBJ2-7	TGCGCCAGCAGCTTGCAGCAAGGCCGAGGGGAGCAGTACTTC	CASSLQQGRGEQYF
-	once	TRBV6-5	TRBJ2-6	TGTGCCAGCAGTTACAATCCCAGGACTGGGGCCAACGTCCTGACTTTC	CASSYNPRTGANVLTF
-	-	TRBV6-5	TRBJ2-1	TGTGCCAGCAGTTTGGGGCTCAACAATGAGCAGTTCTTC	CASSLGLNNEQFF
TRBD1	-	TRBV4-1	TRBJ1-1	TGCGCCAGCAGCAGACAGGGGGGGAACACTGAAGCTTTCTTT	CASSRQGGNTEAFF
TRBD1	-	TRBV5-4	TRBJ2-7	TGTGCCAGCAGCCCGGACAGGGGGGGAGAGCAGTACTTC	CASSPDRGGEQYF
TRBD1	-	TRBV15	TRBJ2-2	TGTGCCACCAGCAGAGACCTCGGGACAGGGTACACCGGGGAGCTGTTTTTT	CATSRDLGTGYTGELFF
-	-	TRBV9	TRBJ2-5	TGTGCCAGCAGCGTAGGGCGGGCTCAAGAGACCCAGTACTTC	CASSVGRAQETQYF
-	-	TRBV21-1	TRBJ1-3	TGTGCCAGCAGCGACAGCCCGAGTGGGATTTCTGGAAACACCATATATTTT	CASSDSPSGISGNTIYF
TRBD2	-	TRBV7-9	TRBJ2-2	TGTGCCAGCAGTCATCCGGGACTAGCGGGACCCACCGGGGAGCTGTTTTTT	CASSHPGLAGPTGELFF
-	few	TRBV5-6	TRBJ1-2	TGTGCCAGCAGCTTGGTGGGCAGACATGGCTACACCTTC	CASSLVGRHGYTF
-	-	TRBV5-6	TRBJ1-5	TGTGCCAGCAGCTCGCAGGGGTGGGTCAATCAGCCCCAGCATTTT	CASSSQGWVNQPQHF